Following are 9 T cell receptor beta chains from one sample sequenced in a study of shared clonotypes between healthy human individuals. Profiled with immunoSEQ multiplex PCR; TCRdb holds only in-frame clones, not every one. The table includes nearly 2 million clones, about 95% detected once. CD45RO-negative, CCR7-selected cells formed the naive CD8 fraction, which excluded terminally differentiated effector memory CD45RA+ cells. The sequencing input was naive CD8+ T cells sorted from blood. These receptors came from a man aged 18 to 30 in good health.

This clone is a singleton in its sample. The rearrangement links TRBV9 to TRBJ2-3; 7 nucleotides agree with TRBD2. Germline V CDR1 and CDR2: SGDLS, YYNGEE. Germline trimming cut 7 bases from V and 2 bases from J; bases unmatched to any gene: 10. The CDR3 runs 15 residues. CDR3 sequence reads: CASAASGFSTDTQYF. The CDR3 nucleotides are TGTGCCAGCGCCGCTAGCGGTTTCTCCACAGATACGCAGTATTTT.

V is TRBV10-3 and J is TRBJ2-2; 8 bases align to TRBD1. The germline V gene encodes CDR1 ENHRY and CDR2 SYGVKD. The CDR3 is 15 amino acids. With V trimmed by 4 bases and J by 6 bases, 7 bases remained unmatched. The DNA of the CDR3 is TGTGCCATCAGTGGCGAATTACAGGGGGCCGGGGAGCTGTTTTTT. Residues: CAISGELQGAGELFF.

This chain connects TRBV6-5 to TRBJ1-2, with TRBD1 as a possible D gene (5 bases). V lost 5 bases, J lost 3 bases, and 13 bases lay in between. This CDR3 spans 14 amino acids. Germline CDR1 and CDR2: MNHEY and SVGAGI. The CDR3 loop reads CASSNLGGYYGYTF. In DNA, the CDR3 is TGTGCCAGCAGTAATCTTGGGGGATACTATGGCTACACCTTC.

The chain carries TRBV29-1 and TRBJ1-1, with TRBD1 identical over 8 bases. This CDR3 region has 14 residues. Looked up from germline, CDR1 is SQVTM and CDR2 is ANQGSEA. With 7 bases clipped from V and 1 base from J, the junction kept 8 bases outside the gene matches. The CDR3 spells CSASQGERNTEAFF. The CDR3 DNA follows: TGCAGCGCTTCACAGGGGGAAAGGAACACTGAAGCTTTCTTT. Looking up the rest from reference TRBV29-1 and TRBJ1-1 gives the full variable domain: SAVISQKPSRDICQRGTSLTIQCQVDSQVTMMFWYRQQPGQSLTLIATANQGSEATYESGFVIDKFPISRPNLTFSTLTVSNMSPEDSSIYLCSASQGERNTEAFFGQGTRLTVV.

The rearrangement links TRBV30 to TRBJ1-2; TRBD1 might be the D (6 bases). The CDR3 loop spans 14 amino acids. Trimming left V 1 base short and J 8 bases short, with 17 bases between. CDR1 and CDR2 from the germline V gene are GTSNPN and SVGIG (reference sequence). CDR3 region: CAWSEWSRGKGYTF. The DNA of the CDR3 is TGTGCCTGGAGTGAGTGGAGCAGGGGCAAGGGCTACACCTTC.

This sequence joins TRBV4-3 and TRBJ1-4; possible D gene TRBD1, 5 bases. The CDR3 consists of 15 residues. The ends were cut back, 1 base at V and 7 bases at J, with 13 bases in the middle. Looked up from germline, CDR1 is LGHNA and CDR2 is YSLEER. The CDR3 coding sequence is TGCGCCAGCAGCCAAGCCTGGCAGGGTAGTGAAAAACTGTTTTTT. Translating it yields CASSQAWQGSEKLFF.

V is TRBV9 and J is TRBJ2-3, with D possibly TRBD2 on 5 matching bases. CDR1 and CDR2 from the germline V gene are SGDLS and YYNGEE. This CDR3 has 19 residues. V lost 1 base and J 3 bases, leaving 24 bases between the germline ends. CDR3 DNA: TGTGCCAGCAGCGTAACCCCTTCGGGGATGGAGCACGTAACAGATACGCAGTATTTT. This encodes CASSVTPSGMEHVTDTQYF.

This chain links TRBV9 with TRBJ2-7; D possibly corresponds to TRBD1 (6 bases). This CDR3 spans 15 amino acids. V lost 0 bases to trimming and J lost 7 bases, with 17 bases between them. Germline lookup yields CDR1 SGDLS and CDR2 YYNGEE. The CDR3 DNA follows: TGTGCCAGCAGCGTAGGGGACACCCTCCTGAATGAGCAGTACTTC. Protein: CASSVGDTLLNEQYF.

This clone was counted a few times. The V gene is TRBV27, the J gene TRBJ1-1; TRBD1 might be the D (5 bases). The CDR3 totals 13 residues. From germline, CDR1 is MNHEY and CDR2 SMNVEV (reference sequence). V dropped 7 bases and J dropped 8 bases, with 17 bases sitting between them. CDR3 residues: CASTSLGVREAFF. CDR3 DNA: TGTGCCAGCACCTCCTTAGGGGTAAGGGAAGCTTTCTTT.